The 26 T cell receptor beta chains below all came from one sample that was sequenced in a study of CD8 T cells in Susac syndrome. RNA in amounts of about 0.5 to 1 ug was reverse transcribed with random hexamers. Each CDR3 protein is one row after TCRdb ran MiXCR on the immunoSEQ multiplex PCR reads. Altogether about 140,000 distinct CDR3 sequences are present, roughly 94% being singletons, with the ten largest covering roughly 0.27%. Input material: CD8+ T cells from PBMCs. These receptors came from a human donor in good health.

The chain links TRBV4-3 to TRBJ1-5, with D unresolved. CDR3 length: 15 residues. Germline CDR1 and CDR2: LGHNA and YSLEER. Trimming shortened V by 0 bases and J by 2 bases, and 8 bases separated the two germline ends. CDR3 sequence: CASSQDRAGNQPQHF. DNA of the CDR3: TGCGCCAGCAGCCAAGATAGGGCAGGCAATCAGCCCCAGCATTTT.

The chain carries TRBV6-5 and TRBJ2-3; tentatively, D is TRBD1 (6 bases). V lost 2 bases, J lost 1 base, and 10 bases lay in between. The CDR3 runs to 15 residues. Germline V gene sequence: CDR1 MNHEY, CDR2 SVGAGI. CDR3: CASSYKAGGTDTQYF. The CDR3 region has the DNA TGTGCCAGCAGTTACAAGGCAGGGGGCACAGATACGCAGTATTTT.

The genes are TRBV15 and TRBJ2-3; TRBD2 matches 7 bases. Germline V gene lookup returns CDR1 LNHNV and CDR2 YYDKDF (reference sequence). CDR3 length: 17 amino acids. V shed 0 bases and J 2 bases; nucleotides not matched to a gene: 8. This CDR3 is CATSRDFAGDHTDTQYF. Here the CDR3 DNA reads TGTGCCACCAGCAGAGATTTCGCGGGGGATCACACAGATACGCAGTATTTT.

V usage is TRBV27 and J usage is TRBJ2-1; 8 bases are shared with TRBD2. This CDR3 is 13 amino acids long. Germline CDR1 and CDR2: MNHEY and SMNVEV (reference sequence). The trim removed 2 bases at V and 9 bases at J, leaving 3 bases unmatched. CDR3 DNA: TGTGCCAGCAGTTTAGAGCGGGAGCGTGAGCAGTTCTTC. It specifies CASSLEREREQFF.

V usage is TRBV30 and J usage is TRBJ2-5, with TRBD2 identical over 9 bases. Germline-derived CDR1 and CDR2 are GTSNPN and SVGIG (reference sequence). The CDR3 is made up of 14 amino acids. V lost 1 base and J lost 5; bases outside the gene matches: 5. Here the CDR3 reads CAWSALAGTETQYF. CDR3 DNA sequence: TGTGCCTGGAGTGCGCTAGCGGGAACCGAGACCCAGTACTTC.

The chain is built from TRBV20-1 and TRBJ2-1, with D perhaps TRBD2 (6 bases). V shed 3 bases and J shed 4 bases, with 10 bases lying between them. CDR3 length equals 13 residues. Germline lookup yields CDR1 DFQATT and CDR2 SNEGSKA (reference sequence). CDR3 DNA sequence: TGCAGTGCTAGGGGACTGGGGTACAATGAGCAGTTCTTC. Protein: CSARGLGYNEQFF.

The chain links TRBV9 to TRBJ2-7; 9 nucleotides agree with TRBD1. Unmatched junction bases numbered 4, after V lost 4 bases and J lost 2 bases. The CDR3 is 14 residues long. Looked up from germline, CDR1 is SGDLS and CDR2 is YYNGEE. CDR3 DNA: TGTGCCAGCAGCATGGGACAGGGTCCCTACGAGCAGTACTTC. This codes for CASSMGQGPYEQYF.

This chain uses TRBV7-2 with TRBJ1-2, with a tentative D call TRBD1 (5 bases). V lost 7 bases to trimming and J lost 4 bases, with 13 bases between them. Germline lookup yields CDR1 SGHTA and CDR2 FQGNSA. The CDR3 loop spans 13 amino acids. CDR3 sequence (DNA): TGTGCCAGCATCCCTTCAGGGTCCTATGGCTACACCTTC. Amino acids: CASIPSGSYGYTF. The full variable domain, with the rest looked up from reference TRBV7-2 and TRBJ1-2, is GAGVSQSPSNKVTEKGKDVELRCDPISGHTALYWYRQSLGQGLEFLIYFQGNSAPDKSGLPSDRFSAERTGGSVSTLTIQRTQQEDSAVYLCASIPSGSYGYTFGSGTRLTVV.

This chain joins TRBV29-1 and TRBJ1-1, with D maybe TRBD1 (5 bases). The CDR3 is made up of 13 amino acids. The V end lost 6 bases, the J end lost 5 bases, and 16 bases lay between the germline ends. Germline assignment: CDR1 SQVTM and CDR2 ANQGSEA. The CDR3 nucleotides are TGCAGCGTCCTGGGACGGACATTGACTGAAGCTTTCTTT. Translating it yields CSVLGRTLTEAFF.

This chain links TRBV27 with TRBJ2-7; the D gene could be TRBD1 or TRBD2 (6 bases each). The CDR3 has 13 amino acids. With 3 bases removed from V and 6 bases from J, the gap between germline ends came to 12 bases. The V gene's germline CDR1 is MNHEY and CDR2 SMNVEV (reference sequence). CDR3 region: CASSLRGVGEQYF. The CDR3, as DNA: TGTGCCAGCAGTTTGAGGGGGGTAGGCGAGCAGTACTTC.

CDR3 DNA: TGCAGTGCTAGGGGGACAACGACCCTCCAAGAGACCCAGTACTTC. Protein: CSARGTTTLQETQYF. The rearrangement links TRBV20-1 to TRBJ2-5; a weak D match, TRBD1 (6 bases). Germline assignment: CDR1 DFQATT and CDR2 SNEGSKA (reference sequence). The CDR3 has 15 residues. Trimming pared 3 bases from V and 1 base from J, leaving 15 bases between.

The V and J genes are TRBV6-6 and TRBJ2-7, with D possibly being TRBD2 (5 bases). This CDR3 region has 13 residues. V gave up 2 bases and J gave up 2 bases, with 7 bases separating them. Germline V gives CDR1 MNHNY, CDR2 SVGAGI (reference sequence). The CDR3 sequence is CASSYSGPYEQYF. CDR3 sequence (DNA): TGTGCCAGCAGTTACAGCGGTCCCTACGAGCAGTACTTC.

This rearrangement joins TRBV9 to TRBJ1-4; D uncertain. Germline lookup yields CDR1 SGDLS and CDR2 YYNGEE. This CDR3 has 14 amino acids. V was cut by 4 bases and J by 3 bases, with 10 bases left in between. The CDR3 is CASSRGSSNEKLFF. CDR3 coding DNA: TGTGCCAGCAGCAGAGGGTCCTCTAATGAAAAACTGTTTTTT. Complete variable domain (other parts from reference TRBV9 and TRBJ1-4): DSGVTQTPKHLITATGQRVTLRCSPRSGDLSVYWYQQSLDQGLQFLIQYYNGEERAKGNILERFSAQQFPDLHSELNLSSLELGDSALYFCASSRGSSNEKLFFGSGTQLSVL.

J is TRBJ1-2 and V is TRBV28, with D unclear. The V end was cut by 3 bases, the J end by 6 bases, with 14 bases between. CDR3 size: 14 residues. Per the germline V gene, CDR1 is MDHEN and CDR2 is SYDVKM. The CDR3 DNA is TGTGCCAGCAGTTTGGCCCCAGCCCTAGATGGCTACACCTTC. It specifies CASSLAPALDGYTF.

The chain joins TRBV6-5 to TRBJ1-5; TRBD1 is a possible D gene (6 bases). The germline V gene has CDR1 MNHEY and CDR2 SVGAGI. The CDR3 has 14 residues. The V gene lost 6 bases and the J gene lost 5 bases, with 14 bases spanning the gap. DNA of the CDR3: TGTGCCAGCAGGGAGGGACACCGCGATCAGCCCCAGCATTTT. Its protein is CASREGHRDQPQHF.

The chain joins TRBV14 to TRBJ2-3; D is uncertain. V lost 1 base and J 4 bases, leaving 12 bases between the germline ends. Germline V gene data show CDR1 as SGHDN and CDR2 as FVKESK. The CDR3 length is 15 residues. The CDR3 reads CASSQGYRGSDTQYF. DNA of the CDR3: TGTGCCAGCAGCCAAGGTTACAGAGGATCAGATACGCAGTATTTT.

The chain is built from TRBV28 and TRBJ2-7; TRBD1 is a possible D gene (6 bases). In germline, CDR1 is MDHEN, CDR2 SYDVKM. The V end lost 5 bases, the J end lost 6 bases, and 17 bases lay between the germline ends. The CDR3 has 14 amino acids. This CDR3 reads CASSQGQHLVEQYF. In DNA form, the CDR3 reads TGTGCCAGCAGTCAGGGACAACACCTGGTCGAGCAGTACTTC.

V gene TRBV3-1 combines with J gene TRBJ2-2; 7 positions agree with TRBD1. The trim removed 4 bases at V and 5 bases at J, leaving 7 bases unmatched. The CDR3 covers 15 residues. From germline, CDR1 is LGHDT and CDR2 YNNKEL (reference sequence). The CDR3 region has the DNA TGTGCCAGCAGCCTACCGACAGGGCGGACCGGGGAGCTGTTTTTT. Protein product: CASSLPTGRTGELFF.

V gene TRBV20-1 combines with J gene TRBJ1-5; D not resolved. This CDR3 is 15 amino acids long. CDR1 DFQATT and CDR2 SNEGSKA come from the germline V gene (reference sequence). Between the trimmed V and J ends, which lost 5 bases and 9 bases, there was a span of 23 bases. The CDR3, as DNA: TGCAGTGCTGCCCCCGTTGATCGAGGCTCGCGGCCCCAGCATTTT. Protein product: CSAAPVDRGSRPQHF.

J is TRBJ2-1 and V is TRBV3-1; D unresolved. CDR1 and CDR2 from the germline V gene are LGHDT and YNNKEL (reference sequence). The CDR3 is 12 amino acids. Trimming shortened V by 4 bases and J by 9 bases, and 10 bases separated the two germline ends. CDR3 nucleotides: TGTGCCAGCAGCCGTCGTCACCCTGAGCAGTTCTTC. As protein: CASSRRHPEQFF.

The CDR3 loop reads CASSPPLRDLYNEQFF. DNA for the CDR3: TGTGCCAGCAGCCCCCCTTTGCGGGACCTTTACAATGAGCAGTTCTTC. V gene TRBV28 combines with J gene TRBJ2-1; possibly TRBD2 for D (6 bases). Trimming removed 6 bases at V and 4 bases at J, with 19 bases between. Germline CDR1 reads MDHEN; CDR2 reads SYDVKM. The CDR3 consists of 16 residues.

This clonotype was seen once. V is TRBV20-1 and J is TRBJ2-7; D remains ambiguous. Trimming removed 2 bases from V and 3 bases from J, with 8 bases in between. The germline V gene has CDR1 DFQATT and CDR2 SNEGSKA (reference sequence). The CDR3 consists of 12 residues. CDR3 bases: TGCAGTGCTAGAACTTCTAGCTACGAGCAGTACTTC. This sequence encodes CSARTSSYEQYF.

The chain uses TRBV3-1 and TRBJ2-3; 9 bases fit TRBD1. Germline CDR1 and CDR2: LGHDT and YNNKEL (reference sequence). The junction had 1 base not matched to a gene; V was cut back by 2 bases and J by 1 base. This CDR3 spans 15 amino acids. CDR3 region: CASSQRTGGTDTQYF. CDR3 nucleotide sequence: TGTGCCAGCAGCCAAAGGACAGGGGGCACAGATACGCAGTATTTT.

The chain links TRBV20-1 to TRBJ2-1; 13 bases map to TRBD2. Germline V gene data show CDR1 as DFQATT and CDR2 as SNEGSKA (reference sequence). V gave up 0 bases and J gave up 8 bases; unmatched junction bases: 4. The CDR3 consists of 15 residues. The CDR3 loop reads CSARDMGLAGHEQFF. The DNA for the CDR3 is TGCAGTGCTAGAGATATGGGACTAGCGGGACATGAGCAGTTCTTC.

The chain couples TRBV28 to TRBJ2-5; 11 bases line up with TRBD2. With 5 bases clipped from V and 3 bases from J, the junction kept 5 bases outside the gene matches. Germline CDR1 reads MDHEN; CDR2 reads SYDVKM. There are 15 residues in the CDR3. The DNA for the CDR3 is TGTGCCAGCAGTCCACCGGGACTAGCGGAAGAGACCCAGTACTTC. Its protein is CASSPPGLAEETQYF. Variable domain in full (rest from reference TRBV28 and TRBJ2-5): DVKVTQSSRYLVKRTGEKVFLECVQDMDHENMFWYRQDPGLGLRLIYFSYDVKMKEKGDIPEGYSVSREKKERFSLILESASTNQTSMYLCASSPPGLAEETQYFGPGTRLLVL.

J is TRBJ2-6 and V is TRBV30; TRBD1 is a possible D gene (6 bases). The V gene lost 5 bases and the J gene lost 0 bases, with 8 bases spanning the gap. The CDR3 contains 14 residues. Germline CDR1 is GTSNPN and CDR2 is SVGIG (reference sequence). The CDR3 is CAWSGVSGANVLTF. The CDR3 bases are TGTGCCTGGTCAGGGGTCTCTGGGGCCAACGTCCTGACTTTC. Drawing the rest from reference TRBV30 and TRBJ2-6, the complete variable domain is SQTIHQWPATLVQPVGSPLSLECTVEGTSNPNLYWYRQAAGRGLQLLFYSVGIGQISSEVPQNLSASRPQDRQFILSSKKLLLSDSGFYLCAWSGVSGANVLTFGAGSRLTVL.